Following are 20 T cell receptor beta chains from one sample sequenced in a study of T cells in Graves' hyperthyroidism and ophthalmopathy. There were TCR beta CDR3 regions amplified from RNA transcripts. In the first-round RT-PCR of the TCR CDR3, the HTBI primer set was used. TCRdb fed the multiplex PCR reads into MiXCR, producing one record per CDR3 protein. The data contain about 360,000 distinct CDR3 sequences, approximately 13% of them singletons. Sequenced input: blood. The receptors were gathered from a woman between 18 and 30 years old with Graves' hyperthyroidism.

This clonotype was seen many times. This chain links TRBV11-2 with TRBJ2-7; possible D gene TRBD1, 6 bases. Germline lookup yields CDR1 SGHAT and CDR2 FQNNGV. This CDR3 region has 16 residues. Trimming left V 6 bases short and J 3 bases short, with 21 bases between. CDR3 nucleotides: TGTGCCAGCAGGTCGCTGTGGGGGCGCACGGACTACGAGCAGTACTTC. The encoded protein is CASRSLWGRTDYEQYF. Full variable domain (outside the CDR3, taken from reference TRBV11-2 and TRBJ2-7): EAGVAQSPRYKIIEKRQSVAFWCNPISGHATLYWYQQILGQGPKLLIQFQNNGVVDDSQLPKDRFSAERLKGVDSTLKIQPAKLEDSAVYLCASRSLWGRTDYEQYFGPGTRLTVT.

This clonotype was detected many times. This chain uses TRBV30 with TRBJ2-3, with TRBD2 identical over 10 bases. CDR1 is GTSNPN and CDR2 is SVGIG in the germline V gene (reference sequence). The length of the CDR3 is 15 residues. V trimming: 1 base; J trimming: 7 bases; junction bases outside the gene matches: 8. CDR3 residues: CAWSGLSAGGYTQYF. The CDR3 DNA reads TGTGCCTGGAGTGGTCTCTCAGCGGGAGGGTATACGCAGTATTTT.

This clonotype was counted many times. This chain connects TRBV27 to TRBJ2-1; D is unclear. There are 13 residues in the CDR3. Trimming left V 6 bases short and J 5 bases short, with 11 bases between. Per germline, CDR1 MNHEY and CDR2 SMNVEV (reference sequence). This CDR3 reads CASRSGANNEQFF. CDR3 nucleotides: TGTGCCAGCAGATCCGGAGCGAACAATGAGCAGTTCTTC.

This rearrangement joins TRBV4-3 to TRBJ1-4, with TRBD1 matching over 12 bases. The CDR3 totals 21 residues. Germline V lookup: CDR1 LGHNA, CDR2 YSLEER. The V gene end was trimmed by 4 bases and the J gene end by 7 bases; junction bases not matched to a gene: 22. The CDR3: CASSRPGATGTGGKGSEKLFF. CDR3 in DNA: TGCGCCAGCAGCCGGCCAGGGGCCACCGGGACAGGGGGCAAGGGGAGTGAAAAACTGTTTTTT.

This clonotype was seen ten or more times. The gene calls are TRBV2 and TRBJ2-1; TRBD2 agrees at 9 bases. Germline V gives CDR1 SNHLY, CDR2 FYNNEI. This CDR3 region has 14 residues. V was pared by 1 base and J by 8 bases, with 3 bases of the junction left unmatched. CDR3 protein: CASSEGTSVDEQFF. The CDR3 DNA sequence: TGTGCCAGCAGTGAAGGGACTAGCGTCGATGAGCAGTTCTTC.

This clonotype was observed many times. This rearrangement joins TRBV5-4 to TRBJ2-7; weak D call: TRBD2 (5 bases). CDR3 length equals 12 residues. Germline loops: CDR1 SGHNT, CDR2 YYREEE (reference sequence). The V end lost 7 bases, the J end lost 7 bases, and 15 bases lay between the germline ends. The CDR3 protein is CASGLVEREQYF. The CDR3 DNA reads TGTGCCAGCGGCCTTGTGGAGCGGGAGCAGTACTTC.

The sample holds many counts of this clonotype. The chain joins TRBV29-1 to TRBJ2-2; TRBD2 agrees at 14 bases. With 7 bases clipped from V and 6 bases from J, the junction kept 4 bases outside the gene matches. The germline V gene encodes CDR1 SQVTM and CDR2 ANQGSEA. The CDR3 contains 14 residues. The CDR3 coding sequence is TGCAGCGCCGGACTAGCGGGGGGCCCCGGGGAGCTGTTTTTT. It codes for CSAGLAGGPGELFF.

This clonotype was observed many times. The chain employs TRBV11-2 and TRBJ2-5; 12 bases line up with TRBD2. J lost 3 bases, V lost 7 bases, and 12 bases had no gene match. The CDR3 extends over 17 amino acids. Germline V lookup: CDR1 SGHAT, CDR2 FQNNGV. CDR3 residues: CASTRLAGVVSEETQYF. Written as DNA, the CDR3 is TGTGCCAGCACCAGACTAGCGGGAGTGGTTTCGGAAGAGACCCAGTACTTC.

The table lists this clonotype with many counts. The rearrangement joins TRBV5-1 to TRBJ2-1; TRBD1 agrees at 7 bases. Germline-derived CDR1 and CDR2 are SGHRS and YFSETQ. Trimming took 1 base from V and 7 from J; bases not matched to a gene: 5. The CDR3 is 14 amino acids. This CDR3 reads CASSLRTGENEQFF. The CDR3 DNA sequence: TGCGCCAGCAGCTTGCGGACAGGAGAGAATGAGCAGTTCTTC. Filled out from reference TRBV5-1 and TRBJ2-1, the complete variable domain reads KAGVTQTPRYLIKTRGQQVTLSCSPISGHRSVSWYQQTPGQGLQFLFEYFSETQRNKGNFPGRFSGRQFSNSRSEMNVSTLELGDSALYLCASSLRTGENEQFFGPGTRLTVL.

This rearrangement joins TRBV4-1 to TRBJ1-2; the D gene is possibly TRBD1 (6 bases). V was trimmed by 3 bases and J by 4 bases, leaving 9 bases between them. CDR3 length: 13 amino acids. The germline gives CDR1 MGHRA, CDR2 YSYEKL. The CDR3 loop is CASSHDRTYGYTF. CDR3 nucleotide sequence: TGCGCCAGCAGCCACGACAGGACCTATGGCTACACCTTC.

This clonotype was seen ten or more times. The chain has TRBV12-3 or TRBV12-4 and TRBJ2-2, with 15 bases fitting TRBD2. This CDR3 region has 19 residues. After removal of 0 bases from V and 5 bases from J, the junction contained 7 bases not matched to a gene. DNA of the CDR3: TGTGCCAGCAGTTTAGCCGGACTAGCGGGAGGGCCAAGAACCGGGGAGCTGTTTTTT. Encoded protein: CASSLAGLAGGPRTGELFF.

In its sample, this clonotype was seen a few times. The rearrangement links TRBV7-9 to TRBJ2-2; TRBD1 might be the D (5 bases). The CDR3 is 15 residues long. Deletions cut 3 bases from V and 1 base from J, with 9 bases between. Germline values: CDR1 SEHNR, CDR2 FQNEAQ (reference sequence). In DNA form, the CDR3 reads TGTGCCAGCAGCTTGCCAGGGCGGAACACCGGGGAGCTGTTTTTT. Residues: CASSLPGRNTGELFF.

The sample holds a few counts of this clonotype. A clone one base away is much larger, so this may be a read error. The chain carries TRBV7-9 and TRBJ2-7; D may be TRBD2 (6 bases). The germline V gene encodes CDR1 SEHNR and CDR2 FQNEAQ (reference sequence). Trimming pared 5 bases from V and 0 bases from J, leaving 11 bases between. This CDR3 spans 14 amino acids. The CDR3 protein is CASSLSSVSYEQYF. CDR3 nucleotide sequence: TGTGCCAGCAGCCTTTCTAGCGTCTCCTACGAGCAGTACTTC.

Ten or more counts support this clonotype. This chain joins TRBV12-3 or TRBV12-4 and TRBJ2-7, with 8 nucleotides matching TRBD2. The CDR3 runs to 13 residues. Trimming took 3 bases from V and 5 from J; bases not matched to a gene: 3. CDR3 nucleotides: TGTGCCAGCAGTTTGTTGCGGGAGGACGAGCAGTACTTC. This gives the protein CASSLLREDEQYF.

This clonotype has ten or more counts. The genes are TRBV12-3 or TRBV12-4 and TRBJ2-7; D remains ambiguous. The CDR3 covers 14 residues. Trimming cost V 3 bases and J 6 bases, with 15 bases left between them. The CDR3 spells CASSFGHAAGEQYF. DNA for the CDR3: TGTGCCAGCAGTTTCGGCCACGCCGCTGGCGAGCAGTACTTC.

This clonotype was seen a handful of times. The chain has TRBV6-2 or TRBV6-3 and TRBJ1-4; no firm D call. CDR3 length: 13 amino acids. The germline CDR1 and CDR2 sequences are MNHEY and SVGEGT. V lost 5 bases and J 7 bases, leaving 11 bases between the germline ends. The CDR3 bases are TGTGCCAGCAGTGAAGACACGAGTGAAAAACTGTTTTTT. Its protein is CASSEDTSEKLFF.

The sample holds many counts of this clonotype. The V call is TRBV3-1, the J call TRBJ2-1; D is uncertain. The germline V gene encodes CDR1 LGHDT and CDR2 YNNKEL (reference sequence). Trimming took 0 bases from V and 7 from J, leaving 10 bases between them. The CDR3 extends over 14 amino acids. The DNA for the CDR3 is TGTGCCAGCAGCCAAGATCTGGGTGGGAATGAGCAGTTCTTC. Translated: CASSQDLGGNEQFF.

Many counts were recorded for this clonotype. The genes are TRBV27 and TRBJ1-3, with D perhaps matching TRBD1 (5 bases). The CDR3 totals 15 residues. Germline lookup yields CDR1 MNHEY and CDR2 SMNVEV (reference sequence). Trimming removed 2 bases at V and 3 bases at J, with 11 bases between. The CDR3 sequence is CASSLSGTHGNTIYF. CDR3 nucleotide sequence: TGTGCCAGCAGTTTAAGCGGGACTCATGGAAACACCATATATTTT.

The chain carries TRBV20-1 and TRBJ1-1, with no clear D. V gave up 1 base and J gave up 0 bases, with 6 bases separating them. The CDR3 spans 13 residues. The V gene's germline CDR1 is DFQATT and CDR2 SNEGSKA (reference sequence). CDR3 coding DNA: TGCAGTGCTAGAGCCCCCGTGAACACTGAAGCTTTCTTT. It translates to CSARAPVNTEAFF.

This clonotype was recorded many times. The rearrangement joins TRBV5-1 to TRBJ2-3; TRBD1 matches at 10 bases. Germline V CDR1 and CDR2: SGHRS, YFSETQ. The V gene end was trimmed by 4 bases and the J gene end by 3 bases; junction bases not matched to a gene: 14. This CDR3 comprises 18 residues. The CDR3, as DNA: TGCGCCAGCAGCCTATGGACAGGGGGGGCCGTTTCGACAGATACGCAGTATTTT. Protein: CASSLWTGGAVSTDTQYF.